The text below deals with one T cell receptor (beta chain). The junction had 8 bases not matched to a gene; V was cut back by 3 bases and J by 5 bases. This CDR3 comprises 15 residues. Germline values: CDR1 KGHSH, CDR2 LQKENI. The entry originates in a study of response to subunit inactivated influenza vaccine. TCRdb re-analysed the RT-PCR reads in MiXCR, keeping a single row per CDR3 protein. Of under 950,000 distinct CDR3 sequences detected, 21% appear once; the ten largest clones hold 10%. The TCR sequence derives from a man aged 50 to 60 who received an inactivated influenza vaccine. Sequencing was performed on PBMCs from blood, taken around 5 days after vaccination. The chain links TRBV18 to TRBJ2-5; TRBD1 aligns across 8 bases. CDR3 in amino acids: CASSPRPGQAETQYF. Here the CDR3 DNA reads TGTGCCAGCTCACCGCGGCCGGGACAGGCGGAGACCCAGTACTTC.